This T cell receptor (beta chain) appears in the sequencing data of a study of T cell clonality in common variable immunodeficiency. The study's findings and limits: CVID subjects had higher TCRbeta clonality than healthy controls, most marked in about a third.

V lost 2 bases and J lost 0, with 5 bases in between. The CDR3 spans 14 residues. CDR1 and CDR2 (germline): SGHAT, FQNNGV. Clones were sequenced by immunoSEQ multiplex PCR, and TCRdb holds only the in-frame ones, with some missing. Altogether about 41,000 clones were found in the sample, and no singletons occur. This clone was counted many times. The antigen remains unidentified. The read ends 3 residues before the CDR3 terminus; that terminus is restored from the germline J gene. Sequencing input: peripheral blood mononuclear cells. This TCR was sampled from a person aged 18 to 75 in good health. The V and J genes are TRBV11-2 and TRBJ1-5; no reliable D call. The CDR3 protein is CASSLSISNQPQHF. CDR3 DNA (partial): TGTGCCAGCAGCTTAAGCATTAGCAATCAGCCC.